What follows are 3 T cell receptor beta chains derived from one specimen sequenced in a study of pediatric ulcerative colitis. Rectal tissue came from one to two pinch biopsies taken at colonoscopy. Sequencing used immunoSEQ multiplex PCR; TCRdb keeps in-frame clones, though not all of them. In the table there are approximately 40,000 clones, around 73% of which are singletons. Input material: gut tissue. The source is a boy between 10 and 17 years old with moderate ulcerative colitis.

This clone was picked up a small number of times. This chain uses TRBV6-9 with TRBJ2-7; D gene uncertain. V was shortened by 4 bases and J by 6 bases, with 10 bases between the two germline ends. There are 12 residues in the CDR3. Germline assignment: CDR1 MNHGY and CDR2 SVAAGI. DNA of the CDR3: TGTGCCAGCAGTTTCCCGATTGTCGAGCAGTACTTC. This encodes CASSFPIVEQYF.

The genes are TRBV9 and TRBJ2-5; TRBD2 is a possible D gene (5 bases). The germline V and J ends were trimmed by 0 bases and 5 bases, with 17 bases remaining between them. Germline V gives CDR1 SGDLS, CDR2 YYNGEE. The CDR3 contains 16 residues. CDR3 in amino acids: CASSVGRLNSGETQYF. CDR3 nucleotide sequence: TGTGCCAGCAGCGTAGGACGGCTTAACTCGGGGGAGACCCAGTACTTC.

The chain employs TRBV29-1 and TRBJ2-1; maybe TRBD2 (7 bases). V was shortened by 6 bases and J by 4 bases, with 16 bases between the two germline ends. The CDR3 has 14 amino acids. Germline assignment: CDR1 SQVTM and CDR2 ANQGSEA. The CDR3 region has the DNA TGCAGCGTAAGAAGGGGGAGGGGGTACAATGAGCAGTTCTTC. Translated: CSVRRGRGYNEQFF.